Listed here is a single T cell receptor (beta chain). TCRdb's copy holds only in-frame clones and misses some; the assay was immunoSEQ multiplex PCR. The sample has around 640,000 clones; approximately 96% are singletons. The naive CD8 subset, CD45RO-negative cells positively selected for CCR7, excluded terminally differentiated effector memory CD45RA+ cells. This sample is drawn from a study of shared clonotypes between healthy human individuals. The germline V gene has CDR1 KGHSH and CDR2 LQKENI. The CDR3 is 16 amino acids. V was clipped by 0 bases and J by 4 bases, with 15 bases between them. The sequencing input was naive CD8+ T cells sorted from blood. This receptor was taken from a woman in her thirties in good health. The rearrangement uses TRBV18 and TRBJ1-2, with D hard to call. CDR3 loop: CASSPPVVVDSYGYTF. CDR3 bases: TGTGCCAGCTCACCACCGGTGGTGGTTGATTCCTATGGCTACACCTTC.